The sequence of this T cell receptor beta chain was determined in a study of blood T cell repertoires in COVID-19. The overall study: T cells, B-cell-depleted T cells, or PBMCs supplied cDNA or gDNA.

Cohort 3 donors were reported recovered after two negative PCRs, clearance, or symptom resolution. TCRdb's table, derived via immunoSEQ multiplex PCR, lists solely in-frame clones and lacks some. The sample holds 130,000 to 150,000 clones, over 80% seen once. The CDR3 runs 15 residues. V lost 7 bases, J lost 0 bases, and 4 bases stayed unmatched. CDR1 ENHRY and CDR2 SYGVKD come from the germline V gene. The chain couples TRBV10-3 to TRBJ2-2; TRBD2 aligns across 8 bases. The sequenced material came from PBMCs or T cells enriched from blood (not recorded which). The receptor was derived from a man in his sixties who had recovered from COVID-19. In DNA form, the CDR3 reads TGTGCCATCACTGATAGCGGGGCGAACACCGGGGAGCTGTTTTTT. Translation gives CAITDSGANTGELFF.